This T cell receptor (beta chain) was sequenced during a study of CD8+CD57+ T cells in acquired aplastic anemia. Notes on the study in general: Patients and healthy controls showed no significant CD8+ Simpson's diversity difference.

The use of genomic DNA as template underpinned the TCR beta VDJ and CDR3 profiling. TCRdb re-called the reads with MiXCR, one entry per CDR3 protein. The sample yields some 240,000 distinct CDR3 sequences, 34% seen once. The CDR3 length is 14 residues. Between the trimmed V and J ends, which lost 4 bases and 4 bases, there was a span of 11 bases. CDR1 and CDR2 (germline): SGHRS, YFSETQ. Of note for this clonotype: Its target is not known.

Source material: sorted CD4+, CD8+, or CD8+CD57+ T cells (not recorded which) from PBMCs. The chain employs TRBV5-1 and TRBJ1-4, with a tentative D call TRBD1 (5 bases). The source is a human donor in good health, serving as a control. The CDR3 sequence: CASSSRVGNEKLFF. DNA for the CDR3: TGCGCCAGCAGCAGCAGGGTCGGTAATGAAAAACTGTTTTTT.